The entry below describes one T cell receptor beta chain. Its specificity is not known. The record originates from a study of regulatory T cells in long-lasting Graves disease. General study findings and limits: Clonotypes that were public and shared totalled a few thousand in persistent patients versus around 970 in new patients. The analysis examined peripheral blood only and excluded thyroid tissue.

Sample time point: persistent/refractory GD, antithyroid drugs over 5 years with positive TRAb. After RNA was extracted from PBMCs, the TCR library was made from it. The CDR3 is 15 amino acids. Germline CDR1 is SGHRS and CDR2 is YFSETQ. The V end lost 0 bases, the J end lost 8 bases, and 14 bases lay between the germline ends. TCR beta libraries were built with iRepertoire HTBI primers and Arm-PCR of CDR3 regions. TCRdb re-called the multiplex PCR reads through MiXCR, storing one row per CDR3 protein. The sample carries about 460,000 distinct CDR3 sequences, about 20% recorded once. The sequences come from peripheral blood mononuclear cells (PBMCs), collected when the disease was refractory, from a patient treated with antithyroid drugs. The source is a female donor with Graves disease. The chain links TRBV5-1 to TRBJ1-4; tentative D call: TRBD1 (5 bases). This CDR3 reads CASSLAGGALEKLFF. The CDR3 nucleotides are TGCGCCAGCAGCTTGGCGGGAGGGGCCTTAGAAAAACTGTTTTTT.